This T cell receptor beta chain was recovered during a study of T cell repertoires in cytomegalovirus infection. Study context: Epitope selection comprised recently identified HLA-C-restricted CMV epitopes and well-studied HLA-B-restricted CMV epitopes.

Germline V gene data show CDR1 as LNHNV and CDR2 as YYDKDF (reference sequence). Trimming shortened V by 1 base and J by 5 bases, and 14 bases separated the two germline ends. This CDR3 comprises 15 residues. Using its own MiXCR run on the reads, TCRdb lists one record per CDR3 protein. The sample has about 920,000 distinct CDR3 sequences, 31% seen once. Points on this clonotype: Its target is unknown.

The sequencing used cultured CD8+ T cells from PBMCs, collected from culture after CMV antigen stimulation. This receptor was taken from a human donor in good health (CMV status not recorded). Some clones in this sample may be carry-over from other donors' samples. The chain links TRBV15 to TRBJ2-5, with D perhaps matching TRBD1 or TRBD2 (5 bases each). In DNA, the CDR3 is TGTGCCACCAGCAGAGCCAGGGCGAGAGGGGAGACCCAGTACTTC. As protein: CATSRARARGETQYF.